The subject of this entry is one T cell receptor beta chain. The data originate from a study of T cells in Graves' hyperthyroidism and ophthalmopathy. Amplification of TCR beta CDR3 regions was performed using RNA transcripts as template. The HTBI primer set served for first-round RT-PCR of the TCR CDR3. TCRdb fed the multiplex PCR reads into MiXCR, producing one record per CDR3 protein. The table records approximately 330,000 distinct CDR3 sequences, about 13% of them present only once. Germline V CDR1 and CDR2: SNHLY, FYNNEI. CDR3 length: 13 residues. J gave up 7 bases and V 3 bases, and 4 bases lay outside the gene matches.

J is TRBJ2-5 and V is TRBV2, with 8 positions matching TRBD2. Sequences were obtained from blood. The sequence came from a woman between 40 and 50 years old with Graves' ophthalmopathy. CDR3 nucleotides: TGTGCCAGCAGTGACGGGGGGGGCCGGACCCAGTACTTC. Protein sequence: CASSDGGGRTQYF. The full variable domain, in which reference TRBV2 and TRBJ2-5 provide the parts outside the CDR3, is EPEVTQTPSHQVTQMGQEVILRCVPISNHLYFYWYRQILGQKVEFLVSFYNNEISEKSEIFDDQFSVERPDGSNFTLKIRSTKLEDSAMYFCASSDGGGRTQYFGPGTRLLVL.